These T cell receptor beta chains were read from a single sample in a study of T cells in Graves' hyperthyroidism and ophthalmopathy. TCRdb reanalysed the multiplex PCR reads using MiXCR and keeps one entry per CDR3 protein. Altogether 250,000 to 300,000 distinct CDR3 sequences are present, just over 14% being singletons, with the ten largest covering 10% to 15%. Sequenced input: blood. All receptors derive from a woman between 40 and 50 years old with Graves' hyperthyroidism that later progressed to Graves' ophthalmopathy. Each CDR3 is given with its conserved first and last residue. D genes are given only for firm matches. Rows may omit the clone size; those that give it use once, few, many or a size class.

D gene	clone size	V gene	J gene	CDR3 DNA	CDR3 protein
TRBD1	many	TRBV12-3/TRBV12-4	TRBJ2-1	TGTGCCAGCAGTTTTACTCGGCAGGGGGTTAATGAGCAGTTCTTC	CASSFTRQGVNEQFF
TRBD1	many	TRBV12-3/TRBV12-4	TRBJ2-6	TGTGCCAGCAGCCCCCTTCTGGCACGAGACAGGGGAGGATTCTTTGGGGCCAACGTCCTGACTTTC	CASSPLLARDRGGFFGANVLTF
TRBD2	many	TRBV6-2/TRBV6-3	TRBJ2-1	TGTGCCAGCCCGGGACTAGGGGTTTTCAATGAGCAGTTCTTC	CASPGLGVFNEQFF
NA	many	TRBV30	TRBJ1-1	TGTGCCTGGAGTGAATATCGGCGTTTGAACACTGAAGCTTTCTTT	CAWSEYRRLNTEAFF
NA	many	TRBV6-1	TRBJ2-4	TGTGCCAGCAGTGAATGGACAAGGGCTACCAAAAACATTCAGTACTTC	CASSEWTRATKNIQYF
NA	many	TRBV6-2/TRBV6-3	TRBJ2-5	TGTGCCAGCAGTTACTCGATCGGGGACCCCCAGTACTTC	CASSYSIGDPQYF
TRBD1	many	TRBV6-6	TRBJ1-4	TGTGCCAGCAGTTACTCCCGCCGACCCGGACAGGGAAGGAATGAAAAACTGTTTTTT	CASSYSRRPGQGRNEKLFF
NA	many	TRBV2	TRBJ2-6	TGTGCCAGCAGATCAGGGGAAGCTGGGGCCAACGTCCTGACTTTC	CASRSGEAGANVLTF
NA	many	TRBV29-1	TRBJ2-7	TGCAGCGTTGAAGTTCGACAGTGCTACGAGCAGTACTTC	CSVEVRQCYEQYF
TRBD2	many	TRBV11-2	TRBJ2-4	TGTGCCAGCAGCCTTAGGACTAGCGGGAGGGAAAACATTCAGTACTTC	CASSLRTSGRENIQYF
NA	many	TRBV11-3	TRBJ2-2	TGTGCCAGCAGCTTAGATGATGTGTCAGTTGCCGGGGAGCTGTTTTTT	CASSLDDVSVAGELFF
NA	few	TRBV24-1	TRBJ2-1	TGTGCCACCAGTGGGAGAGGGAGTAACAATGAGCAGTTCTTC	CATSGRGSNNEQFF
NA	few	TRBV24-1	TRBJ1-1	TGTGCCTCCAGTGATTGGGGCGGCACTGAAGCTTTCTTT	CASSDWGGTEAFF
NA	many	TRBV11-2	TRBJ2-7	TGTGCCAGCCGGGGGATCCACTACGAGCAGTACTTC	CASRGIHYEQYF
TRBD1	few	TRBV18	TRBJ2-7	TGTGCCAGCTCACCTCTGACAGGGTCCCATCCCCTCTCCTACGAGCAGTACTTC	CASSPLTGSHPLSYEQYF
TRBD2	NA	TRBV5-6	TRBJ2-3	TGTGCCAGCAGCTTCACCCCCGGGCTAGCGGGAGGAGATACGCAGTATTTT	CASSFTPGLAGGDTQYF
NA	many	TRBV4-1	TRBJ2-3	TGCGCCAGCAGCCGCCTCTACCAGCGCGCAGATACGCAGTATTTT	CASSRLYQRADTQYF
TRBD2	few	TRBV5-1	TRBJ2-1	TGCGCCAGCTCCTCGACTAGCGGGATGATAGCCGAGCAGTTCTTC	CASSSTSGMIAEQFF
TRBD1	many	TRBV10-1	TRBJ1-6	TGCGCCAGCAGACCGGGACAGAAATACCTCGGGATTTCACCCCTCCACTTT	CASRPGQKYLGISPLHF
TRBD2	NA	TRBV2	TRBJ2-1	TGTGCCAGCAGTCCTAGCGGGAGGGTGGAGGATGAGCAGTTCTTC	CASSPSGRVEDEQFF
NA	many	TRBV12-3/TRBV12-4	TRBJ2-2	TGTGCCAGCAGTTACCCCGGGGAGCTGTTTTTT	CASSYPGELFF
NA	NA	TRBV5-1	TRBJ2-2	TGCGCCAGCAGCTTCGACCCGAGGGAGCTGTTTTTT	CASSFDPRELFF
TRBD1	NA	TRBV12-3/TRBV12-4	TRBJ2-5	TGTGCCAGCAGTCACTCCGGGACAGGTTATAGGTACTTC	CASSHSGTGYRYF
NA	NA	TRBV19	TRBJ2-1	TGTGCCAGTAGTATAGTAGAGGGACCATACAATGAGCAGTTCTTC	CASSIVEGPYNEQFF
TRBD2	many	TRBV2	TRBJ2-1	TGTGCCAGCAGTGATTCTAGCGGAGATTACAATGAGCAGTTCTTC	CASSDSSGDYNEQFF
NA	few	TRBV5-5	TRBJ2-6	TGTGCCAGCAGCTTGTTCAAGGCAATTAAATCCCCCTCTGGGGCCAACGTCCTGACTTTC	CASSLFKAIKSPSGANVLTF
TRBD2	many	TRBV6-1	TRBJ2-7	TGTGCCAGCAGTGAACTGTTAGCGGGAGGGCCCTACGAGCAGTACTTC	CASSELLAGGPYEQYF
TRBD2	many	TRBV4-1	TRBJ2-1	TGCGCCAGCAGCCCAGATCCGGGACTAGCGGGAGGGATTTTACACAATGAGCAGTTCTTC	CASSPDPGLAGGILHNEQFF
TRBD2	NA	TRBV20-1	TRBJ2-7	TGCAGTGCTAGAGAGACTAGCGGGGGGTACAATGAGCAGTACTTC	CSARETSGGYNEQYF
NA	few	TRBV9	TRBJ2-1	TGTGCCAGCAGCGGGATGACCAACTTTGTGGGGAATGAGCAGTTCTTC	CASSGMTNFVGNEQFF
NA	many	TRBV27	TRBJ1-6	TGTGCCAGCAGTTTAGGGAACTTAAATTCACCCCTCCACTTT	CASSLGNLNSPLHF